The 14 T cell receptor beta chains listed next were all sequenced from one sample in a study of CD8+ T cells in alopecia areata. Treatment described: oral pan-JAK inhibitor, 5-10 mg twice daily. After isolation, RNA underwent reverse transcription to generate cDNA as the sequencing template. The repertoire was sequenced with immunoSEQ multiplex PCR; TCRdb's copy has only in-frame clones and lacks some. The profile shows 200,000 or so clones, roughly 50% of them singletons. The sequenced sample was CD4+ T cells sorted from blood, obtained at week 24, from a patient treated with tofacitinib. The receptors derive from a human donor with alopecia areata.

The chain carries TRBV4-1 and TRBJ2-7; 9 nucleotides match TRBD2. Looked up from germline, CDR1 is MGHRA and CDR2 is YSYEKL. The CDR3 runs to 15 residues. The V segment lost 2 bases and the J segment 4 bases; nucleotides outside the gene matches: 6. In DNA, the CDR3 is TGCGCCAGCAGCCAACCCCCTAGCGGGATATACGAGCAGTACTTC. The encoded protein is CASSQPPSGIYEQYF.

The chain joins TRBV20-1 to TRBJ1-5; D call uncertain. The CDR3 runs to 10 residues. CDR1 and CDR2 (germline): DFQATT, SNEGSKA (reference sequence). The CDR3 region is CSATGVSQHF. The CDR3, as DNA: TGCAGCGCCACCGGGGTTTCCCAGCATTTT.

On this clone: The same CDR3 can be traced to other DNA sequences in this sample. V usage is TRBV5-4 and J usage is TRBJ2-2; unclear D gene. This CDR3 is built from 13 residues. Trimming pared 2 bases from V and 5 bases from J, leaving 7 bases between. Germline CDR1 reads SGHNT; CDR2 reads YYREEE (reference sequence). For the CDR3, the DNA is TGTGCCAGCAGCTTAGCCGGGACCGGGGAGCTGTTTTTT. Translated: CASSLAGTGELFF.

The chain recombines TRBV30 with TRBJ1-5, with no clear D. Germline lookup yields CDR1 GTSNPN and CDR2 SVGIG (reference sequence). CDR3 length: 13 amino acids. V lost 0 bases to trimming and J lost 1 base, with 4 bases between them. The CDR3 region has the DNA TGTGCCTGGAGTGTGGGGAGCAATCAGCCCCAGCATTTT. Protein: CAWSVGSNQPQHF. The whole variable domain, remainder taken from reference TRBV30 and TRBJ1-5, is SQTIHQWPATLVQPVGSPLSLECTVEGTSNPNLYWYRQAAGRGLQLLFYSVGIGQISSEVPQNLSASRPQDRQFILSSKKLLLSDSGFYLCAWSVGSNQPQHFGDGTRLSIL.

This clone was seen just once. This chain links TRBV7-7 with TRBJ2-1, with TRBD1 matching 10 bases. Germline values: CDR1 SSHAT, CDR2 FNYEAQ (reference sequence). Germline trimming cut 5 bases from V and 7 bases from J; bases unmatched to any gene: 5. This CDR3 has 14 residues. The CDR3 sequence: CASSRQGAINEQFF. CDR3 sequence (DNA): TGTGCCAGCAGCCGACAGGGGGCTATTAATGAGCAGTTCTTC.

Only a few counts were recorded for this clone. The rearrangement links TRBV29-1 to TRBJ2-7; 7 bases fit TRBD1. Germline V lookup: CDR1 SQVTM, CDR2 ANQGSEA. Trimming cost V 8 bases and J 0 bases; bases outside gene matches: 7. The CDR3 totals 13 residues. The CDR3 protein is CSISRTGSYEQYF. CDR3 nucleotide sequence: TGCAGCATATCCCGGACAGGCTCCTACGAGCAGTACTTC.

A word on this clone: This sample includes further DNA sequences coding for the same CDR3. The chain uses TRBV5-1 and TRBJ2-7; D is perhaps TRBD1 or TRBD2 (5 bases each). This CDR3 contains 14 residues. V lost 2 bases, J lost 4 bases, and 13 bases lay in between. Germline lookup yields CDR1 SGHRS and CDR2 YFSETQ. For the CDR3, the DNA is TGCGCCAGCAGCTTTACCGGGACGACATACGAGCAGTACTTC. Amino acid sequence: CASSFTGTTYEQYF.

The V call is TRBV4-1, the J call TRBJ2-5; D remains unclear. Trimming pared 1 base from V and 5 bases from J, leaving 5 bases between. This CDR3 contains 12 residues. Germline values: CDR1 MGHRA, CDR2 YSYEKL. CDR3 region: CASSQVAETQYF. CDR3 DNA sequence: TGCGCCAGCAGCCAAGTGGCGGAGACCCAGTACTTC.

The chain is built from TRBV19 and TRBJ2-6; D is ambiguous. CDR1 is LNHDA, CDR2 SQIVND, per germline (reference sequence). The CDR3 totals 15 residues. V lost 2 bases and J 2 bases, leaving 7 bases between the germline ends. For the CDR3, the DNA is TGTGCCAGTAGTATATCTGGGGCTGGGGCCAACGTCCTGACTTTC. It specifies CASSISGAGANVLTF.

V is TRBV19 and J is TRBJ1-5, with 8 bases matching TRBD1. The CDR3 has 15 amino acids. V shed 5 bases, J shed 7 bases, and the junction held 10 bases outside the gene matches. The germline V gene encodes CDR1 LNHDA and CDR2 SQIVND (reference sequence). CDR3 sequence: CASSQSTGARQPQHF. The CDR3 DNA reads TGTGCCAGTAGTCAGTCGACAGGGGCGCGCCAGCCCCAGCATTTT.

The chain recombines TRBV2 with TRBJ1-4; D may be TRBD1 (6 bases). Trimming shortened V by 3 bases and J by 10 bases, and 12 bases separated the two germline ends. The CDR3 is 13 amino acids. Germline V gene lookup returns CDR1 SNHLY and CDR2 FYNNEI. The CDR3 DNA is TGTGCCAGCAGTGATACGCAGGGGAGAAAACTGTTTTTT. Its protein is CASSDTQGRKLFF.

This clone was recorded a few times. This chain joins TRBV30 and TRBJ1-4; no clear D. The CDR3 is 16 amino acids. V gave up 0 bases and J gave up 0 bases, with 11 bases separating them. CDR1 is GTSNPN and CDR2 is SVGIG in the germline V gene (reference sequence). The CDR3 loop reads CAWSVSTDTTNEKLFF. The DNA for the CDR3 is TGTGCCTGGAGTGTCAGCACAGATACAACTAATGAAAAACTGTTTTTT.

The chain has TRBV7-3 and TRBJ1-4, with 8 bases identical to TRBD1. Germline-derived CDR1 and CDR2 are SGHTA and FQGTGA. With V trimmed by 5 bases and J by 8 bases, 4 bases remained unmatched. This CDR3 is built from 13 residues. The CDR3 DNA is TGTGCCAGCAGCGAAGGACAGGGCGAAAAACTGTTTTTT. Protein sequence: CASSEGQGEKLFF.

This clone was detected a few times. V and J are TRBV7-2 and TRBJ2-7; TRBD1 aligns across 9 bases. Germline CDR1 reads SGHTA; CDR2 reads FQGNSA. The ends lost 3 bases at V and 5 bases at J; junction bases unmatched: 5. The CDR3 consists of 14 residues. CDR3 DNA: TGTGCCAGCAGCTTCGGACAGGGGCCCCACGAGCAGTACTTC. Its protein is CASSFGQGPHEQYF.